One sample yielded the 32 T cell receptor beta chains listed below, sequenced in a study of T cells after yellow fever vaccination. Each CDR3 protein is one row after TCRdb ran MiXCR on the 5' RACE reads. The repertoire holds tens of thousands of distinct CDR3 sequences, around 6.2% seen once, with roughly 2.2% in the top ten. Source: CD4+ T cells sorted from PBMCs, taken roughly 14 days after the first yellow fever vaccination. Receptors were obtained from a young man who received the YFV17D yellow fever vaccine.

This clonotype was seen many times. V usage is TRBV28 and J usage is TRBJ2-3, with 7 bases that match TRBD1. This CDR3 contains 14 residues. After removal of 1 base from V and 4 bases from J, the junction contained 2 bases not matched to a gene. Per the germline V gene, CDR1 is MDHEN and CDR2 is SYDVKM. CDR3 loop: CASSLSGGSDTQYF. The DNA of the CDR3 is TGTGCCAGCAGTTTATCAGGGGGTTCAGATACGCAGTATTTT.

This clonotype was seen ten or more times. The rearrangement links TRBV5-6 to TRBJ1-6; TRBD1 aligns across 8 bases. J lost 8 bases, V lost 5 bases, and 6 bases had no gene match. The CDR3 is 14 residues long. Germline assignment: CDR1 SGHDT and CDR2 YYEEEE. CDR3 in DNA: TGTGCCAGCAGTTGGACAGGGAGGGATTCACCCCTCCACTTT. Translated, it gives CASSWTGRDSPLHF.

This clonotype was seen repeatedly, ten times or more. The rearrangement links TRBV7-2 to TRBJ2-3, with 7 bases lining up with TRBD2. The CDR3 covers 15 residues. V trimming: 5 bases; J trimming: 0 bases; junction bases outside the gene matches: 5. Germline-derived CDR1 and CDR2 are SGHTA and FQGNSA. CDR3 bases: TGTGCCAGCAGCAGGGACTATCCTAGCACAGATACGCAGTATTTT. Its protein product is CASSRDYPSTDTQYF.

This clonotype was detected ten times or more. The CDR3 loop reads CSARGQAAEKLFF. The CDR3 DNA follows: TGCAGTGCTAGAGGACAGGCGGCAGAAAAACTGTTTTTT. The chain carries TRBV20-1 and TRBJ1-4; D perhaps matches TRBD1 (6 bases). This CDR3 has 13 amino acids. Looked up from germline, CDR1 is DFQATT and CDR2 is SNEGSKA (reference sequence). Trimming stripped 1 base from V and 8 bases from J, with 11 bases between.

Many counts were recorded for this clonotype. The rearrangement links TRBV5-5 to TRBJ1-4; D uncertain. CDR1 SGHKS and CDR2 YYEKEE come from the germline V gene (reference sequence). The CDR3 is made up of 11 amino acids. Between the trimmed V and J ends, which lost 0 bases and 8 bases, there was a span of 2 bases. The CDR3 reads CASSLVEKLFF. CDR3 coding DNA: TGTGCCAGCAGCTTGGTCGAAAAACTGTTTTTT.

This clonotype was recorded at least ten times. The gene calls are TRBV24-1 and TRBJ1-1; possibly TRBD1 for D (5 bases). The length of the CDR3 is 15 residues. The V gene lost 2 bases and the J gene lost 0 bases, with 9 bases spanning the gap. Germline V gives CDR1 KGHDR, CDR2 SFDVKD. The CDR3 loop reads CATSDSGRLNTEAFF. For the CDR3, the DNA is TGTGCCACCAGTGATTCGGGACGGTTGAACACTGAAGCTTTCTTT.

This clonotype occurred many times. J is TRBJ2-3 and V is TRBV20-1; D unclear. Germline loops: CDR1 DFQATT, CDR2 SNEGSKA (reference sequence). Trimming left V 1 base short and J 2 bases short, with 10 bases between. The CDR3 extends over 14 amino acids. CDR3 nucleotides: TGCAGTGCTAGAGGCCTTTTTGTCACAGATACGCAGTATTTT. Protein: CSARGLFVTDTQYF.

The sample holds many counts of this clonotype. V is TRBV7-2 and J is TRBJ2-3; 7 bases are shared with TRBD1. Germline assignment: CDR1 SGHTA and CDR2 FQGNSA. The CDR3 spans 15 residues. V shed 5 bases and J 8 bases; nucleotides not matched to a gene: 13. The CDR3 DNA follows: TGTGCCAGCAGCCCAGGGGACAGAGACTCAGTTACGCAGTATTTT. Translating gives CASSPGDRDSVTQYF.

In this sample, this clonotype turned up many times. The CDR3 protein is CASSEGAGTDTEAFF. As DNA, the CDR3 is TGTGCCAGCAGTGAAGGGGCAGGGACTGACACTGAAGCTTTCTTT. The chain is built from TRBV25-1 and TRBJ1-1; D is possibly TRBD1 (5 bases). Trimming took 2 bases from V and 3 from J, leaving 13 bases between them. The CDR3 spans 15 residues. The germline V gene has CDR1 MGHDK and CDR2 SYGVNS.

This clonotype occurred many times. The CDR3 nucleotides read TGTGCCAGCAGCCAAAGTAAGGGGCGGGTCACTGAAGCTTTCTTT. Its translation: CASSQSKGRVTEAFF. The rearrangement joins TRBV3-1 to TRBJ1-1; weak D call: TRBD1 (5 bases). The CDR3 is made up of 15 amino acids. The V and J ends lost 2 bases and 4 bases respectively, with 14 bases between them. Germline values: CDR1 LGHDT, CDR2 YNNKEL (reference sequence).

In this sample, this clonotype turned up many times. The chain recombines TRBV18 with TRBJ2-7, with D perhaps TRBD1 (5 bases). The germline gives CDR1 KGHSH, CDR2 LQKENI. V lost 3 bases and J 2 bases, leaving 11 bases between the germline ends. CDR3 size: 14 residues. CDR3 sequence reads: CASSPDQGPYEQYF. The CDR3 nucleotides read TGTGCCAGCTCACCCGATCAGGGTCCCTACGAGCAGTACTTC.

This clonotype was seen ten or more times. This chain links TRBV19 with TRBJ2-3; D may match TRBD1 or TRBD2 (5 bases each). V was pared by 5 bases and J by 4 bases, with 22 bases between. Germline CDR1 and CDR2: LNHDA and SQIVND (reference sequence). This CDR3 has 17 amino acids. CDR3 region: CASSPRFLGVGPDTQYF. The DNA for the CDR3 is TGTGCCAGTAGTCCCCGGTTTCTGGGGGTGGGTCCAGATACGCAGTATTTT.

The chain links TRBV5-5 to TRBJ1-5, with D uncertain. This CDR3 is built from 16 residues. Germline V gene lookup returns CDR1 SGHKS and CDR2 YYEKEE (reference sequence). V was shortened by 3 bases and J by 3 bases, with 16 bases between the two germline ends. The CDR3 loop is CASSSRRGLDNQPQHF. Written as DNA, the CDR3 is TGTGCCAGCAGCTCCCGGCGGGGATTGGACAATCAGCCCCAGCATTTT.

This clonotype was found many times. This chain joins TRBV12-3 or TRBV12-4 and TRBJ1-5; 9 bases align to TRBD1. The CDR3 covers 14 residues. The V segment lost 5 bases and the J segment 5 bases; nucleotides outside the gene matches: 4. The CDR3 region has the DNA TGTGCCAGCAGTACAACAGGGGGCGATCAGCCCCAGCATTTT. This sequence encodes CASSTTGGDQPQHF.

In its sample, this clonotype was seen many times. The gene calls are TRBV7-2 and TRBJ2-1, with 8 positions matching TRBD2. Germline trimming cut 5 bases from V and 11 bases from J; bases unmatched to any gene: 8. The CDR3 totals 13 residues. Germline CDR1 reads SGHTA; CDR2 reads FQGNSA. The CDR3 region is CASSNSGEAQQFF. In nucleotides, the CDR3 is TGTGCCAGCAGCAATAGCGGGGAGGCACAGCAGTTCTTC.

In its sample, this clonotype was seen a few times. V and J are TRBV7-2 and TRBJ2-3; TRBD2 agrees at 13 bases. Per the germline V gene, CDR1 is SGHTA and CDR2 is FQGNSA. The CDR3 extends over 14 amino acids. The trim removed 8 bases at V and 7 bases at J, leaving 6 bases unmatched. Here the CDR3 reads CASVGTSGAYTQYF. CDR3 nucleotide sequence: TGTGCCAGCGTCGGGACTAGCGGGGCATATACGCAGTATTTT.

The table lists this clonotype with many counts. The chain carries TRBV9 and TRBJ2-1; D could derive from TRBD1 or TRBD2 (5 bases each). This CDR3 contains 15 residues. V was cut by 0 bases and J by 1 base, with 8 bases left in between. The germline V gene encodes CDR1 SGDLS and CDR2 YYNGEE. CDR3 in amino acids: CASSVGDGSYNEQFF. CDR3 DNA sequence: TGTGCCAGCAGCGTAGGGGACGGGTCCTACAATGAGCAGTTCTTC. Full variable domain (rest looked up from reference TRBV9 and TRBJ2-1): DSGVTQTPKHLITATGQRVTLRCSPRSGDLSVYWYQQSLDQGLQFLIQYYNGEERAKGNILERFSAQQFPDLHSELNLSSLELGDSALYFCASSVGDGSYNEQFFGPGTRLTVL.

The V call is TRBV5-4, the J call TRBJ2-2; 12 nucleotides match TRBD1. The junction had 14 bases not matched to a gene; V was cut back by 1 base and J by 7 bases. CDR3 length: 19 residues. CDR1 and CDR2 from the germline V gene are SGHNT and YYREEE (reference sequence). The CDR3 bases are TGTGCCAGCAGCTTGAGGACCGGGACAGGGGGCGCGAGTATCGGGGAGCTGTTTTTT. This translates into CASSLRTGTGGASIGELFF.

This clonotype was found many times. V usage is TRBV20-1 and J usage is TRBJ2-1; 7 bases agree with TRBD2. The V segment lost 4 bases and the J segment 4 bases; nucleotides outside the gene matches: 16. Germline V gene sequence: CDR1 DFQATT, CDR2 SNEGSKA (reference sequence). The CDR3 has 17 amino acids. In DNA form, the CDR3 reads TGCAGTGCTATAGATTTTACTGGCCTAGCGGCATACAATGAGCAGTTCTTC. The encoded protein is CSAIDFTGLAAYNEQFF.

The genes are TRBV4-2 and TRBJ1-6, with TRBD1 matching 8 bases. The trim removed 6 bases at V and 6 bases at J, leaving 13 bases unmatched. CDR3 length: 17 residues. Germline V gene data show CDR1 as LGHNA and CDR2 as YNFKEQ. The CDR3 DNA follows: TGTGCCAGCAGACAGCGCCTCAAAGGACAGGGTAATTCACCCCTCCACTTT. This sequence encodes CASRQRLKGQGNSPLHF.

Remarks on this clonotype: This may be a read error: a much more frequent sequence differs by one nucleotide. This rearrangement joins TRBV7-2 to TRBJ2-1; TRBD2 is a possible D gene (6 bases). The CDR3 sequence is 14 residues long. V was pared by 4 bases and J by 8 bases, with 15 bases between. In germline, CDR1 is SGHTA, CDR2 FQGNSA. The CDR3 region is CASSSGGDFDEQFF. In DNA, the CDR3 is TGTGCCAGCAGCTCCGGAGGGGATTTCGATGAGCAGTTCTTC.

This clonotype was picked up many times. DNA of the CDR3: TGTGCCAGCAGTCGGGACCAAGAGACCCAGTACTTC. This gives the protein CASSRDQETQYF. This chain joins TRBV12-3 or TRBV12-4 and TRBJ2-5, with D unresolved. This CDR3 region has 12 residues. Between the trimmed V and J ends, which lost 5 bases and 0 bases, there was a span of 4 bases.

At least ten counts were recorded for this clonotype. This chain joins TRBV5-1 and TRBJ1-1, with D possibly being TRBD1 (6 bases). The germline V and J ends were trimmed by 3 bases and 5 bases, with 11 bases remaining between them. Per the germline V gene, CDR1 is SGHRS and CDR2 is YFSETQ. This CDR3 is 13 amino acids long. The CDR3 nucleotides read TGCGCCAGCAGCTCAGAACAGGGAACTGAAGCTTTCTTT. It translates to CASSSEQGTEAFF.

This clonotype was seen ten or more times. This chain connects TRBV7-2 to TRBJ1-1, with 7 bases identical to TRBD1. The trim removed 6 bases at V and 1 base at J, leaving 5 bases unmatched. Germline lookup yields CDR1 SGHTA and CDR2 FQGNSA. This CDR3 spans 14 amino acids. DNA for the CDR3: TGTGCCAGCAGAAAGGACAGGCAGAACACTGAAGCTTTCTTT. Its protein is CASRKDRQNTEAFF.

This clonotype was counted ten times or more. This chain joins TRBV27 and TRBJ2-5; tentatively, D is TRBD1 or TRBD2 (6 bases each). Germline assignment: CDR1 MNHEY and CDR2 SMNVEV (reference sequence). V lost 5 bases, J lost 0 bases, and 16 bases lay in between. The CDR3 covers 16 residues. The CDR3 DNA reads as TGTGCCAGCAGTCCCCGGTGGAGGGGGTACCAAGAGACCCAGTACTTC. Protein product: CASSPRWRGYQETQYF.

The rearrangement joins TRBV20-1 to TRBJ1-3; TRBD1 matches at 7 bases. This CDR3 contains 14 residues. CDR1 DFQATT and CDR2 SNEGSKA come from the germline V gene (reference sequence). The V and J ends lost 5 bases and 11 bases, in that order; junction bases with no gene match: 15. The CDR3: CSADHRDRGNSIYF. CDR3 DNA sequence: TGCAGTGCTGACCACCGGGACAGAGGGAACTCCATATATTTT.

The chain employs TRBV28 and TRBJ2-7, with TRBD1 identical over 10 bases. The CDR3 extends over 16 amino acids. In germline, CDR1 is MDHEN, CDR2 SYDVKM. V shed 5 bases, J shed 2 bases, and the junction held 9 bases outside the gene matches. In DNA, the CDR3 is TGTGCCAGCAGTGGCGGTCGGGGGACAGGGGCCTACGAGCAGTACGTC. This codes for CASSGGRGTGAYEQYV.

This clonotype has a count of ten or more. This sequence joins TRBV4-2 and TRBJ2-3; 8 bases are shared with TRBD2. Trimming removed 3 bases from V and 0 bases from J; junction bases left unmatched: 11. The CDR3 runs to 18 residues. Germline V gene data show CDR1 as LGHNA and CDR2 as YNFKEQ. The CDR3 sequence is CASSQERTSGRSTDTQYF. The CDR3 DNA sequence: TGTGCCAGCAGCCAGGAGAGAACTAGCGGACGTAGCACAGATACGCAGTATTTT.

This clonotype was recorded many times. DNA for the CDR3: TGTGCCAGCAGCTGGCGGGGGGCTAGGGAGCTGTTTTTT. Translating gives CASSWRGARELFF. This chain connects TRBV7-2 to TRBJ2-2, with TRBD2 matching 8 bases. This CDR3 has 13 amino acids. Germline CDR1 and CDR2: SGHTA and FQGNSA. V lost 4 bases, J lost 9 bases, and 4 bases stayed unmatched.

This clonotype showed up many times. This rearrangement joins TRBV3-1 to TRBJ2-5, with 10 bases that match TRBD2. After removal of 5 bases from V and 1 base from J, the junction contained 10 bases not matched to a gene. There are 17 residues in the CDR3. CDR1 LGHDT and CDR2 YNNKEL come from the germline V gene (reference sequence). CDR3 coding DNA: TGTGCCAGCAGCAACCCCCTGACTAGCGGGCTCCAAGAGACCCAGTACTTC. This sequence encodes CASSNPLTSGLQETQYF.

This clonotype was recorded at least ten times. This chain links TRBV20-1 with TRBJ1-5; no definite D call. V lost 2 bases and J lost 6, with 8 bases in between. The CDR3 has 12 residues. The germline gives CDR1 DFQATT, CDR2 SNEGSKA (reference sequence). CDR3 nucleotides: TGCAGTGCTAGAAGTGGGAGTCAGCCCCAGCATTTT. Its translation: CSARSGSQPQHF.

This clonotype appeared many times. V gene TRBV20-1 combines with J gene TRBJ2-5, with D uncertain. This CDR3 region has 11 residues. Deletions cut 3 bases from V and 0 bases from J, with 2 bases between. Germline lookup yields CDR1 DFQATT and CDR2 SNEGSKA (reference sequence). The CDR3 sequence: CSASNQETQYF. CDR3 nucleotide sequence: TGCAGTGCTAGTAACCAAGAGACCCAGTACTTC.